The clone carrying this TCR beta chain has only one observation. Antigen: not known. Just one base apart from a much larger clone, this may be a read error. The V gene's germline CDR1 is DFQATT and CDR2 SNEGSKA (reference sequence). The CDR3 is made up of 16 amino acids. cDNA specific to TCR beta was made from 500 ng of total RNA, with a constant-region primer employed for priming. Three nested multiplex PCR rounds, a slightly modified ARM-PCR method, built the TCR beta libraries. Amplification in the first two PCR rounds was performed using TRBV1-TRBV30 forward primers and a C-beta reverse primer for roughly 9 cycles each. TCRdb passed the multiplex PCR reads through MiXCR, listing each CDR3 protein once. The table shows tens of thousands of distinct CDR3 sequences, with 72% occurring only once. The data belong to a study of tumor-infiltrating lymphocytes in primary liver carcinoma. Overall study: Participating patients were men and women between 30 and 69 years old. Lesions, classed as T1-T3 N0M0, spanned roughly 4.2 to 11 cm across.

Findings and limits, study-wide: Tumor-blood pairs (like tumor-adjacent pairs) overlapped less than tumor region pairs did. Tumor tissue displayed a significantly greater top-250-clone fraction than blood (p = 0.039).

Co-extraction of RNA and DNA was performed on about 20-33 mg of unsorted bulk tissue. The specimen sequenced was liver tumor tissue from sampling region 1. The subset was: tumor region T1, superior pole. This TCR was sampled from a middle-aged man with primary liver carcinoma and hepatitis B virus infection. The rearrangement uses TRBV20-1 and TRBJ2-1, with 14 bases lining up with TRBD2. CDR3 region: CNAQTSGRATYNEQFF. DNA of the CDR3: TGCAATGCCCAGACTAGCGGGAGGGCCACCTACAATGAGCAGTTCTTC.